The 26 T cell receptor beta chains reported below all come from one sample, sequenced in a study of T cell responses to AZD1222 COVID-19 vaccine. Clones were read by immunoSEQ multiplex PCR, and TCRdb kept only the in-frame ones, dropping some. There are over 85,000 clones in the sample; 75% to 90% occur only once, and approximately 7% lies in the top ten. Here the sequenced sample was peripheral blood, taken on day 0 of AZD1222 vaccination. These receptors were taken from an adult in good health.

The J gene is TRBJ2-2, the V gene TRBV5-4; D not resolved. V dropped 0 bases and J dropped 0 bases, with 6 bases sitting between them. Germline CDR1 reads SGHNT; CDR2 reads YYREEE (reference sequence). The CDR3 sequence is 15 residues long. CDR3 loop: CASSLDTSNTGELFF. The CDR3 DNA sequence: TGTGCCAGCAGCTTGGACACTTCGAACACCGGGGAGCTGTTTTTT.

V is TRBV18 and J is TRBJ2-1; 9 nucleotides match TRBD2. The CDR3 loop spans 15 amino acids. V lost 3 bases, J lost 6 bases, and 6 bases stayed unmatched. Per germline, CDR1 KGHSH and CDR2 LQKENI. CDR3 in amino acids: CASSPGTSPVNEQFF. CDR3 DNA: TGTGCCAGCTCACCCGGGACTAGCCCGGTCAATGAGCAGTTCTTC. The variable domain in full, completed from reference TRBV18 and TRBJ2-1, reads NAGVMQNPRHLVRRRGQEARLRCSPMKGHSHVYWYRQLPEEGLKFMVYLQKENIIDESGMPKERFSAEFPKEGPSILRIQQVVRGDSAAYFCASSPGTSPVNEQFFGPGTRLTVL.

The chain uses TRBV3-1 (or the pseudogene TRBV3-2) and TRBJ1-6, with 7 bases fitting TRBD1. CDR3 length equals 14 residues. CDR1 is LGHDT, CDR2 YNNKEL, per germline (reference sequence). Trimming cost V 5 bases and J 11 bases; bases outside gene matches: 9. DNA of the CDR3: TGTGCCAGCAGCGGGACAGCAGCAGGGGCACCCCTCCACTTT. Translation: CASSGTAAGAPLHF.

This chain links TRBV7-3 with TRBJ1-1; D is undetermined. This CDR3 has 13 amino acids. Trimming cost V 5 bases and J 2 bases, with 9 bases left between them. Germline CDR1 and CDR2: SGHTA and FQGTGA. The CDR3 sequence: CASSINRNTEAFF. Here the CDR3 DNA reads TGTGCCAGCAGCATAAACAGAAACACTGAAGCTTTCTTT.

The rearrangement uses TRBV30 and TRBJ2-5; no firm D call. This CDR3 region has 12 residues. Trimming left V 2 bases short and J 5 bases short, with 9 bases between. Germline values: CDR1 GTSNPN, CDR2 SVGIG (reference sequence). CDR3 region: CAWSKVTETQYF. CDR3 DNA: TGTGCCTGGAGTAAAGTGACGGAGACCCAGTACTTC.

The chain couples TRBV7-2 to TRBJ1-2, with a tentative D call TRBD1 (6 bases). The CDR3 has 15 amino acids. The V gene lost 5 bases and the J gene lost 0 bases, with 13 bases spanning the gap. The germline CDR1 and CDR2 sequences are SGHTA and FQGNSA. CDR3 sequence (DNA): TGTGCCAGCAGCCCCCACAGGGAAGCTAACTATGGCTACACCTTC. Translation gives CASSPHREANYGYTF.

This chain uses TRBV4-3 with TRBJ2-1; D may be TRBD2 (6 bases). The CDR3 spans 16 residues. The germline V and J ends were trimmed by 0 bases and 4 bases, with 13 bases remaining between them. Germline CDR1 and CDR2: LGHNA and YSLEER. The CDR3 DNA follows: TGCGCCAGCAGCCAAGATTGGGGCGGGACTTACAATGAGCAGTTCTTC. This translates into CASSQDWGGTYNEQFF.

V and J are TRBV19 and TRBJ1-6; possible D gene TRBD1, 5 bases. The CDR3 loop spans 16 amino acids. Germline CDR1 reads LNHDA; CDR2 reads SQIVND (reference sequence). The V end was cut by 5 bases, the J end by 3 bases, with 14 bases between. The CDR3 DNA reads as TGTGCCAGTAGTCCGGGGCCCAATAACTATAATTCACCCCTCCACTTT. It specifies CASSPGPNNYNSPLHF.

This clone has a single count. The J gene is TRBJ2-1, the V gene TRBV11-1; 8 bases agree with TRBD1. The junction had 7 bases not matched to a gene; V was cut back by 5 bases and J by 13 bases. The CDR3 has 12 residues. Germline loops: CDR1 SGHAT, CDR2 FQDESV (reference sequence). The DNA for the CDR3 is TGTGCCAGCAGCCCCAACAGGGGGTCACAGTTCTTC. Translation gives CASSPNRGSQFF.

This chain uses TRBV19 with TRBJ2-1, with 9 bases lining up with TRBD2. The CDR3 sequence is 18 residues long. Germline V gene lookup returns CDR1 LNHDA and CDR2 SQIVND (reference sequence). V was pared by 3 bases and J by 4 bases, with 13 bases of the junction left unmatched. CDR3 nucleotides: TGTGCCAGTAGTATCCCTCCGTGGCGGGAGGGCCTATACAATGAGCAGTTCTTC. Amino acid sequence: CASSIPPWREGLYNEQFF.

The chain joins TRBV6-1 to TRBJ2-3; TRBD2 agrees at 7 bases. Germline loops: CDR1 MNHNS, CDR2 SASEGT. The V and J ends lost 4 bases and 4 bases, in that order; junction bases with no gene match: 11. This CDR3 contains 16 residues. The CDR3 DNA reads as TGTGCCAGCAGTGTTCATGTGGGAACTAGCGCAGATACGCAGTATTTT. It translates to CASSVHVGTSADTQYF.

The chain recombines TRBV7-2 with TRBJ1-2, with 8 bases matching TRBD1. With 4 bases clipped from V and 4 bases from J, the junction kept 5 bases outside the gene matches. The CDR3 contains 14 residues. CDR1 SGHTA and CDR2 FQGNSA come from the germline V gene. DNA of the CDR3: TGTGCCAGCAGCTATCTCGGACAGGGCTATGGCTACACCTTC. Translation: CASSYLGQGYGYTF.

This clone was detected once. V and J are TRBV5-1 and TRBJ1-4; no definite D call. Germline V gives CDR1 SGHRS, CDR2 YFSETQ. The CDR3 covers 13 residues. V was trimmed by 1 base and J by 5 bases, leaving 6 bases between them. This CDR3 reads CASSLMSNEKLFF. CDR3 nucleotide sequence: TGCGCCAGCAGCTTGATGTCGAATGAAAAACTGTTTTTT. The full variable domain, its missing parts supplied by reference TRBV5-1 and TRBJ1-4, is KAGVTQTPRYLIKTRGQQVTLSCSPISGHRSVSWYQQTPGQGLQFLFEYFSETQRNKGNFPGRFSGRQFSNSRSEMNVSTLELGDSALYLCASSLMSNEKLFFGSGTQLSVL.

V is TRBV7-8 and J is TRBJ2-1, with 9 bases matching TRBD1. J lost 7 bases, V lost 1 base, and 8 bases had no gene match. Germline V gene lookup returns CDR1 SGHVS and CDR2 FQNEAQ. This CDR3 is 16 amino acids long. CDR3 DNA: TGTGCCAGCAGCTTAGGTCGGACAGGGGAGGGAAATGAGCAGTTCTTC. Its protein is CASSLGRTGEGNEQFF.

The chain carries TRBV5-1 and TRBJ2-7, with 9 bases fitting TRBD1. This CDR3 has 15 residues. Germline trimming cut 4 bases from V and 3 bases from J; bases unmatched to any gene: 8. Germline lookup yields CDR1 SGHRS and CDR2 YFSETQ. The CDR3 bases are TGCGCCAGCAGCAAGGGACAGGGTTTCAACTACGAGCAGTACTTC. This translates into CASSKGQGFNYEQYF.

The chain uses TRBV2 and TRBJ1-4; perhaps TRBD1 as D (5 bases). The germline V gene encodes CDR1 SNHLY and CDR2 FYNNEI. This CDR3 is 13 amino acids long. V gave up 7 bases and J gave up 6 bases, with 12 bases separating them. CDR3 region: CASMGQGYEKLFF. CDR3 bases: TGTGCCAGCATGGGTCAGGGATATGAAAAACTGTTTTTT.

The rearrangement uses TRBV28 and TRBJ1-3; the D is unclear. This CDR3 has 14 amino acids. The V gene's germline CDR1 is MDHEN and CDR2 SYDVKM. V was trimmed by 2 bases and J by 9 bases, leaving 14 bases between them. In DNA, the CDR3 is TGTGCCAGCAGTTTACTGGGCCGCCCCGGCACCATATATTTT. This translates into CASSLLGRPGTIYF.

This chain connects TRBV29-1 to TRBJ2-1, with 14 bases aligning to TRBD2. V lost 1 base, J lost 2 bases, and 7 bases stayed unmatched. The CDR3 extends over 18 amino acids. Per the germline V gene, CDR1 is SQVTM and CDR2 is ANQGSEA. The CDR3 region has the DNA TGCAGCGTTGAAGCCGGGACTAGCGGGAGCCAGGCCTACAATGAGCAGTTCTTC. Its protein is CSVEAGTSGSQAYNEQFF.

V is TRBV27 and J is TRBJ2-1, with 7 bases aligning to TRBD2. The CDR3 length is 14 residues. V dropped 5 bases and J dropped 7; count of bases not matched to a gene: 8. Per the germline V gene, CDR1 is MNHEY and CDR2 is SMNVEV (reference sequence). CDR3 amino acids: CASSTHTSDNEQFF. For the CDR3, the DNA is TGTGCCAGCAGTACCCACACTAGCGATAATGAGCAGTTCTTC.

V gene TRBV7-3 combines with J gene TRBJ2-2; 10 positions match TRBD1. This CDR3 has 15 amino acids. Trimming at V came to 6 bases and at J to 2 bases, leaving 3 bases not matched to a gene. Germline V gene data show CDR1 as SGHTA and CDR2 as FQGTGA. CDR3 sequence (DNA): TGTGCCAGCAGGTCGACAGGGGGCAACACCGGGGAGCTGTTTTTT. Translation gives CASRSTGGNTGELFF.

The chain is built from TRBV11-2 and TRBJ2-1, with 9 bases aligning to TRBD2. The CDR3 is made up of 15 amino acids. From germline, CDR1 is SGHAT and CDR2 FQNNGV. The V and J ends lost 0 bases and 10 bases, in that order; junction bases with no gene match: 7. CDR3 protein: CASSLDRGGAREQFF. The CDR3, as DNA: TGTGCCAGCAGCTTAGATCGCGGGGGGGCGAGAGAGCAGTTCTTC.

This rearrangement joins TRBV5-1 to TRBJ2-5, with D maybe TRBD2 (5 bases). V was clipped by 0 bases and J by 7 bases, with 13 bases between them. The CDR3 spans 14 residues. Germline V gives CDR1 SGHRS, CDR2 YFSETQ. The CDR3 sequence is CASSLGDDAGTQYF. Written as DNA, the CDR3 is TGCGCCAGCAGCTTGGGAGACGACGCGGGGACCCAGTACTTC.

This chain links TRBV7-9 with TRBJ1-3; no reliable D call. Germline lookup yields CDR1 SEHNR and CDR2 FQNEAQ (reference sequence). Trimming shortened V by 2 bases and J by 6 bases, and 5 bases separated the two germline ends. The CDR3 covers 12 residues. The CDR3 DNA reads TGTGCCAGCAGCTTAACAGAAAACACCATATATTTT. Amino acids: CASSLTENTIYF.

This clone was seen only a few times. The genes are TRBV4-2 and TRBJ2-1; D may be TRBD2 (5 bases). V lost 0 bases and J lost 3, with 9 bases in between. The CDR3 is 15 residues long. Germline V CDR1 and CDR2: LGHNA, YNFKEQ. As DNA, the CDR3 is TGTGCCAGCAGCCAAGAGGACCGGGACTACAATGAGCAGTTCTTC. Residues: CASSQEDRDYNEQFF.

The chain uses TRBV18 and TRBJ2-7; a possible D gene is TRBD1 (5 bases). Germline V gene lookup returns CDR1 KGHSH and CDR2 LQKENI. V dropped 2 bases and J dropped 0 bases, with 8 bases sitting between them. The CDR3 has 14 amino acids. The CDR3 region is CASSPGASSYEQYF. As DNA, the CDR3 is TGTGCCAGCTCACCAGGGGCGAGCTCCTACGAGCAGTACTTC.

The genes are TRBV5-1 and TRBJ2-7; D is possibly TRBD1 (5 bases). Germline V CDR1 and CDR2: SGHRS, YFSETQ. The CDR3 is 17 residues long. Between the trimmed V and J ends, which lost 4 bases and 0 bases, there was a span of 20 bases. The CDR3 protein is CASSVGIQAIDSYEQYF. CDR3 DNA: TGCGCCAGCAGCGTCGGTATACAGGCTATCGACTCCTACGAGCAGTACTTC.